This TCR beta chain was sequenced in a study of cytomegalovirus exposure and HLA in healthy donors. Broader study findings: Among donors in an Asian-associated ancestry cluster, a later analysis reportedly found fewer N-insertions than the roughly 730-donor mean.

After removal of 1 base from V and 8 bases from J, the junction contained 7 bases not matched to a gene. CDR3 size: 16 residues. Germline CDR1 reads SNHLY; CDR2 reads FYNNEI. About this clone itself: Its antigen is still unknown.

Vbeta (60) and Jbeta (13) primers were used in the PCR. The repertoire was sequenced with immunoSEQ multiplex PCR; TCRdb's copy has only in-frame clones and lacks some. The table includes 150,000 to 200,000 clones, 80% to 90% detected once. V usage is TRBV2 and J usage is TRBJ1-4; 10 bases are shared with TRBD1. The TCR originated in a male donor in good health and CMV-seronegative. Sequenced input: PBMCs. CDR3 nucleotides: TGTGCCAGCAGTGAAGTGGGGGACAGGGGAGGGGAAAAACTGTTTTTT. Translating gives CASSEVGDRGGEKLFF.